The entry below describes one T cell receptor (beta chain). The antigen remains undetermined. V gave up 3 bases and J gave up 5 bases; unmatched junction bases: 3. CDR1 and CDR2 from the germline V gene are DFQATT and SNEGSKA (reference sequence). The CDR3 has 14 residues. Quantitative 5'-RACE was performed with molecular barcodes, and it yielded the TCR beta libraries. MiXCR, applied by TCRdb to the 5' RACE reads, yields one record per CDR3 protein. This table holds some 840,000 distinct CDR3 sequences, approximately 12% found once. The sample is drawn from a study of CD8 T cells in ankylosing spondylitis. The study, taken as a whole, reports: In synovial fluid and blood from reactive arthritis, some motif variants were previously reported. There was reportedly significant enrichment of clones that were disease-linked in matched ankylosing spondylitis synovial fluid. Peripheral blood samples showed relatively rare disease-linked clones, and these clones were CD8+. A TCR beta motif made of about eight highly homologous variants seemed typical of ankylosing spondylitis blood.

Sequencing used blood, either unsorted or a sorted T cell fraction (not recorded which). The receptor was derived from a male donor with ankylosing spondylitis. The chain uses TRBV20-1 and TRBJ1-5; 11 bases are shared with TRBD1. For the CDR3, the DNA is TGCAGTGCTAGGAGGACAGGGGGCTATCAGCCCCAGCATTTT. Translation gives CSARRTGGYQPQHF.